Listed below are T cell receptor beta chains from one sample, sequenced in a study of beta chain features in type 1 diabetes. Generated by immunoSEQ multiplex PCR, the TCRdb table keeps only in-frame clones and is missing some. The data show 400,000 to 450,000 clones, approximately 15% seen once. Specimen: naive CD4+ T cells from blood. The receptor set was obtained from a man younger than 45 in good health. CDR3s include the opening cysteine and the closing phenylalanine or tryptophan. Each record gives: CDR3 DNA, CDR3 protein, V gene, D gene, clone size, J gene. The D gene is left open where the match is weak. Only part of the rows carry a size: once, few, many, or a class if the clone is expanded.

DNA: TGCGCCAGCAGCTTGGGAGGGCTTTATCGCACCGGGGAGCTGTTTTTT
CDR3: CASSLGGLYRTGELFF
V: TRBV5-1
D: NA
size: NA
J: TRBJ2-2

DNA: TGTGCCAGCAGCCCGGGACACCGAGGCTTCGTGCAGACTAATGAAAAACTGTTTTTT
CDR3: CASSPGHRGFVQTNEKLFF
V: TRBV7-8
D: NA
size: NA
J: TRBJ1-4

DNA: TGTGCCTGGAGTGTACTGGGGGAAGGGCCCCAGCATTTT
CDR3: CAWSVLGEGPQHF
V: TRBV30
D: NA
size: NA
J: TRBJ1-5

DNA: TGTGCCAGCAGCCAGTATCCCCTAGCGCAATCCGATACGCAGTATTTT
CDR3: CASSQYPLAQSDTQYF
V: TRBV7-2
D: NA
size: NA
J: TRBJ2-3

DNA: TGTGCCAGCAGTTCCAGATCGGGCAATCAGCCCCAGCATTTT
CDR3: CASSSRSGNQPQHF
V: TRBV27
D: NA
size: few
J: TRBJ1-5

DNA: TGTGCCAGCAGCCCTCGACTAGCGGGGGGGCTAGAGACCCAGTACTTC
CDR3: CASSPRLAGGLETQYF
V: TRBV7-2
D: TRBD2
size: few
J: TRBJ2-5

DNA: TGTGCCAGCGCGTCCACGGGCCTAAACACAGATACGCAGTATTTT
CDR3: CASASTGLNTDTQYF
V: TRBV9
D: NA
size: few
J: TRBJ2-3

DNA: TGCGCCAGCAGCCAAGCGAGGAAGATTAACTATGGCTACACCTTC
CDR3: CASSQARKINYGYTF
V: TRBV4-3
D: NA
size: NA
J: TRBJ1-2

DNA: TGTGCCAGCAGCTTAGGACCGCATAGCAATGAGCAGTTCTTC
CDR3: CASSLGPHSNEQFF
V: TRBV7-9
D: NA
size: many
J: TRBJ2-1

DNA: TGTGCCAGCAGCTTCGGTCAGATGGCCCTTCAAGAGCAGTACTTC
CDR3: CASSFGQMALQEQYF
V: TRBV5-8
D: NA
size: NA
J: TRBJ2-7

DNA: TGTGCCAGCAGCTACCCTGTTGGACAGGGCAACTATGGCTACACCTTC
CDR3: CASSYPVGQGNYGYTF
V: TRBV13
D: TRBD1
size: NA
J: TRBJ1-2

DNA: TGTGCCTGGAGTGCCGCGGCTACTGGAAACACCATATATTTT
CDR3: CAWSAAATGNTIYF
V: TRBV30
D: NA
size: NA
J: TRBJ1-3

DNA: TGTGCCAGCAGCTTGGTACCCCAGGACTTACTTGGGGACACTGAAGCTTTCTTT
CDR3: CASSLVPQDLLGDTEAFF
V: TRBV5-4
D: NA
size: few
J: TRBJ1-1

DNA: TGCGCCAGCAGCCCAACTAGCGATCAAGAGACCCAGTACTTC
CDR3: CASSPTSDQETQYF
V: TRBV5-1
D: TRBD2
size: NA
J: TRBJ2-5

DNA: TGTGCCAGCAGCCCCCTACCGGGCCCGGGAGGTGAGCAGTTCTTC
CDR3: CASSPLPGPGGEQFF
V: TRBV9
D: TRBD2
size: few
J: TRBJ2-1

DNA: TGTGCCAGCTCAGCGGATGCAGTGTACAATGAGCAGTTCTTC
CDR3: CASSADAVYNEQFF
V: TRBV18
D: NA
size: NA
J: TRBJ2-1

DNA: TGTGCCAGCAGCGTAGAAGGGAATAGCAATCAGCCCCAGCATTTT
CDR3: CASSVEGNSNQPQHF
V: TRBV9
D: NA
size: NA
J: TRBJ1-5

DNA: TGTGCCAGCAGAGAACAGGGGGGAGGCGGGGAGCTGTTTTTT
CDR3: CASREQGGGGELFF
V: TRBV2
D: TRBD1
size: few
J: TRBJ2-2

DNA: TGTGCCAGCATCGACAGGCAGGTAGCCAAAAACATTCAGTACTTC
CDR3: CASIDRQVAKNIQYF
V: TRBV6-6
D: NA
size: NA
J: TRBJ2-4

DNA: TGTGCCAGCAGCGGGAGGAGGGGATCCCGCACAGATACGCAGTATTTT
CDR3: CASSGRRGSRTDTQYF
V: TRBV9
D: NA
size: few
J: TRBJ2-3

DNA: TGTGCCAGCAGCTTTCACCCATTTCAAACCCAGTACTTC
CDR3: CASSFHPFQTQYF
V: TRBV7-9
D: NA
size: few
J: TRBJ2-5

DNA: TGTGCCAGCAGCTCCATAATAGGATCTGGGGCCAACGTCCTGACTTTC
CDR3: CASSSIIGSGANVLTF
V: TRBV11-3
D: NA
size: NA
J: TRBJ2-6

DNA: TGTGCCAGCAGTCGTAGCGGGATAGGATCAGAGACCCAGTACTTC
CDR3: CASSRSGIGSETQYF
V: TRBV2
D: TRBD2
size: NA
J: TRBJ2-5

DNA: TGTGCCAGCAGTTACTCCCAGGGGATAGATACGCAGTATTTT
CDR3: CASSYSQGIDTQYF
V: TRBV6-5
D: NA
size: few
J: TRBJ2-3

DNA: TGTGCCAGCAGCTCCCCGAACAGGTTTGGTCACAATGAGCAGTTCTTC
CDR3: CASSSPNRFGHNEQFF
V: TRBV7-9
D: NA
size: NA
J: TRBJ2-1

DNA: TGTGCCAGCAGCGGCGGGGGACTTCCAAGGAACACTGAAGCTTTCTTT
CDR3: CASSGGGLPRNTEAFF
V: TRBV13
D: NA
size: NA
J: TRBJ1-1

DNA: TGTGCCAGCAGCTTGCAACAGGGGGCCGGCACTGAAGCTTTCTTT
CDR3: CASSLQQGAGTEAFF
V: TRBV5-4
D: TRBD1
size: NA
J: TRBJ1-1

DNA: TGCGCCAGCAGTCAAGCGGACAGGGCCTATGGCTACACCTTC
CDR3: CASSQADRAYGYTF
V: TRBV4-3
D: TRBD1
size: NA
J: TRBJ1-2

DNA: TGTGCCAGCAGCCCAGGGCCAGGCATTTACCCTGGGGCCAACGTCCTGACTTTC
CDR3: CASSPGPGIYPGANVLTF
V: TRBV7-9
D: NA
size: few
J: TRBJ2-6

DNA: TGCGCCAGCAGCCAAGATCTGAGACAGGGTTTCGCGGAGCTGTTTTTT
CDR3: CASSQDLRQGFAELFF
V: TRBV4-3
D: TRBD1
size: NA
J: TRBJ2-2

DNA: TGTGCCAGTAGTACTCGATTTGACTCCTACAATGAGCAGTTCTTC
CDR3: CASSTRFDSYNEQFF
V: TRBV19
D: NA
size: NA
J: TRBJ2-1

DNA: TGTGCCAGCAGCTTAGGACAGGGAGGCACGGCCACTGAAGCTTTCTTT
CDR3: CASSLGQGGTATEAFF
V: TRBV7-9
D: TRBD1
size: NA
J: TRBJ1-1

DNA: TGTGCCAGCAGCTTGATGGGTAGCGGGGGAGCCGAGCAGTACTTC
CDR3: CASSLMGSGGAEQYF
V: TRBV5-4
D: TRBD2
size: few
J: TRBJ2-7

DNA: TGTGCCAGCAGTTACCGACTAGCGGGAGGGGGCACAGATACGCAGTATTTT
CDR3: CASSYRLAGGGTDTQYF
V: TRBV5-4
D: TRBD2
size: few
J: TRBJ2-3

DNA: TGTGCCAGCAGCCCTGAACCGGGCCTAGGCGTCTTC
CDR3: CASSPEPGLGVF
V: TRBV11-2
D: NA
size: NA
J: TRBJ2-1

DNA: TGCGCCAGCAGCCTGAGGGAGATCAATCAGCCCCAGCATTTT
CDR3: CASSLREINQPQHF
V: TRBV23-1
D: NA
size: few
J: TRBJ1-5

DNA: TGTGCCTCGGACCCCGGGTCCCCTGGCTACACCTTC
CDR3: CASDPGSPGYTF
V: TRBV30
D: NA
size: NA
J: TRBJ1-2

DNA: TGTGCCAGCAGCCAGAGTAGCGGGATGGGGGGGGAGACCCAGTACTTC
CDR3: CASSQSSGMGGETQYF
V: TRBV7-2
D: TRBD2
size: few
J: TRBJ2-5

DNA: TGTGCCAGCAGCTTCCGTAGGAACACTGAAGCTTTCTTT
CDR3: CASSFRRNTEAFF
V: TRBV7-2
D: NA
size: NA
J: TRBJ1-1

DNA: TGCAGCGCTGAAACCCCCCCAGCTAGCTCCTACAATGAGCAGTTCTTC
CDR3: CSAETPPASSYNEQFF
V: TRBV29-1
D: NA
size: few
J: TRBJ2-1

DNA: TGTGCCTGGAGTGGATCTGATACGCAGTATTTT
CDR3: CAWSGSDTQYF
V: TRBV30
D: NA
size: few
J: TRBJ2-3

DNA: TGTGCCAGCAGCTTAGCGCCTATAAGACAGGAGCTGAACACTGAAGCTTTCTTT
CDR3: CASSLAPIRQELNTEAFF
V: TRBV7-7
D: NA
size: NA
J: TRBJ1-1

DNA: TGCAGCGTTGAAGACTTAGACTGGAAACGCACAGATACGCAGTATTTT
CDR3: CSVEDLDWKRTDTQYF
V: TRBV29-1
D: NA
size: NA
J: TRBJ2-3

DNA: TGTGCCAGTCTACGAAGGTTGTATGGCTACACCTTC
CDR3: CASLRRLYGYTF
V: TRBV7-2
D: NA
size: NA
J: TRBJ1-2

DNA: TGCGCCAGCAGCCAAGTGGCACATAACAGGGGGAATGAAAAACTGTTTTTT
CDR3: CASSQVAHNRGNEKLFF
V: TRBV4-3
D: TRBD1
size: NA
J: TRBJ1-4

DNA: TGTGCCAGCACAAAACCGGGACAGGGAAACGAGCAGTTCTTC
CDR3: CASTKPGQGNEQFF
V: TRBV6-5
D: TRBD1
size: NA
J: TRBJ2-1

DNA: TGCGCCAGCAGCCGTACCCTCACTCGTAACTACGAGCAGTACTTC
CDR3: CASSRTLTRNYEQYF
V: TRBV5-1
D: NA
size: NA
J: TRBJ2-7

DNA: TGCAGCGTTGCCCCTCTAGCGGGAGTGGCAGATACGCAGTATTTT
CDR3: CSVAPLAGVADTQYF
V: TRBV29-1
D: TRBD2
size: NA
J: TRBJ2-3

DNA: TGTGCCAGCAGTAACCCGGGACTAGCGATGCAGACCCAGTACTTC
CDR3: CASSNPGLAMQTQYF
V: TRBV6-5
D: TRBD2
size: few
J: TRBJ2-5

DNA: TGTGCCAGCAGCCAAGAGGGGTTCGCGGGGGCCAGTGAGCAGTTCTTC
CDR3: CASSQEGFAGASEQFF
V: TRBV14
D: NA
size: NA
J: TRBJ2-1